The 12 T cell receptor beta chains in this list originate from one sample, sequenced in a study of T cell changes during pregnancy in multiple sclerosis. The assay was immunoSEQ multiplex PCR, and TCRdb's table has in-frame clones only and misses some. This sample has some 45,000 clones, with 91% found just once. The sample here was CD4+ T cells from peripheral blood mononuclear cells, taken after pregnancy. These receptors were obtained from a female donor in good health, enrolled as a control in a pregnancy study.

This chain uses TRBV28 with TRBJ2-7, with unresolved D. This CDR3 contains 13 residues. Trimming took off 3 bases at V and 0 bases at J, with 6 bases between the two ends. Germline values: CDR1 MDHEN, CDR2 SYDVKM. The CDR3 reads CASSLHTSYEQYF. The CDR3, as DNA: TGTGCCAGCAGTTTGCACACCTCCTACGAGCAGTACTTC.

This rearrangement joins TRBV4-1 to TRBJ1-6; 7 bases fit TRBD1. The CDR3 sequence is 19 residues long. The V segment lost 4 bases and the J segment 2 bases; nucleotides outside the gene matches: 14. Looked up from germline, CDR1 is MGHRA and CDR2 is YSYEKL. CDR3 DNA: TGCGCCAGCAGCCTGACCCCGCGGCGGGGACAGCCCTATAATTCACCCCTCCACTTT. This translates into CASSLTPRRGQPYNSPLHF.

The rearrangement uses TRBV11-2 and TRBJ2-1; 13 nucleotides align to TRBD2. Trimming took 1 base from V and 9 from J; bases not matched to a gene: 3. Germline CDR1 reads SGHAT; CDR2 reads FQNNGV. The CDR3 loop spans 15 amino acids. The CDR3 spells CASSLGTSGGGEQFF. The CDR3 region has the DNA TGTGCCAGCAGCTTAGGGACTAGCGGGGGAGGTGAGCAGTTCTTC.

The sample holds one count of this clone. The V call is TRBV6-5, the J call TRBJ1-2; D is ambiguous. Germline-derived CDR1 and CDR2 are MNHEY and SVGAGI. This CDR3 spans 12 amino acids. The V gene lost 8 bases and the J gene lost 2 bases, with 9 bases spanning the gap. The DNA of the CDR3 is TGTGCCAGCGGCCGGCGGAACTATGGCTACACCTTC. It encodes CASGRRNYGYTF.

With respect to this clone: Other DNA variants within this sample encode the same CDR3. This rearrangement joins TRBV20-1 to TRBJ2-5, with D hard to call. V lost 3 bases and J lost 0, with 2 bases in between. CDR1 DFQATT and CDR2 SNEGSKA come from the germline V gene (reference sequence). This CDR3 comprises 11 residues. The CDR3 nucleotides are TGCAGTGCTAGCAACCAAGAGACCCAGTACTTC. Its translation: CSASNQETQYF.

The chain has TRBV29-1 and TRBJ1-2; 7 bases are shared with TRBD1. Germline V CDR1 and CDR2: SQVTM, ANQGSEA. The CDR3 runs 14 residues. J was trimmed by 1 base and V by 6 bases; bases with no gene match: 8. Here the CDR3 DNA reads TGCAGCGTCGAGGCCCGGGACAGTAACTATGGCTACACCTTC. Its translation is CSVEARDSNYGYTF.

CDR3 in DNA: TGTGCCAGCAGTTGGACAAGGGTTGGTGGTGAAAAACTGTTTTTT. Translated: CASSWTRVGGEKLFF. This sequence joins TRBV27 and TRBJ1-4; tentative D call: TRBD1 (5 bases). This CDR3 region has 15 residues. Deletions cut 4 bases from V and 7 bases from J, with 16 bases between. Germline-derived CDR1 and CDR2 are MNHEY and SMNVEV (reference sequence). Based on the CDR3 plus reference TRBV27 and TRBJ1-4, the full variable domain is EAQVTQNPRYLITVTGKKLTVTCSQNMNHEYMSWYRQDPGLGLRQIYYSMNVEVTDKGDVPEGYKVSRKEKRNFPLILESPSPNQTSLYFCASSWTRVGGEKLFFGSGTQLSVL.

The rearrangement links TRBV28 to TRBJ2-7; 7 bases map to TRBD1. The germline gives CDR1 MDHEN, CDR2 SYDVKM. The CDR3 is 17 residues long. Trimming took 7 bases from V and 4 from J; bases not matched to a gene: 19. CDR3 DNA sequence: TGTGCCAGCACCGTCCCCCACACACAGGGGTTGGGGTACGAGCAGTACTTC. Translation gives CASTVPHTQGLGYEQYF.

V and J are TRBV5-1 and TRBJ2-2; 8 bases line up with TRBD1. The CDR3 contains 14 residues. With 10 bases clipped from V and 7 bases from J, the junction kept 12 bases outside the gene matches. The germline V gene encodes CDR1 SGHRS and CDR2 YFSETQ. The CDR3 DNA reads TGCGCCGCAGCAGAGAGGACAGGGAACGGGGAGCTGTTTTTT. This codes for CAAAERTGNGELFF. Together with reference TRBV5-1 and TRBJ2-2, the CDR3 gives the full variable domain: KAGVTQTPRYLIKTRGQQVTLSCSPISGHRSVSWYQQTPGQGLQFLFEYFSETQRNKGNFPGRFSGRQFSNSRSEMNVSTLELGDSALYLCAAAERTGNGELFFGEGSRLTVL.

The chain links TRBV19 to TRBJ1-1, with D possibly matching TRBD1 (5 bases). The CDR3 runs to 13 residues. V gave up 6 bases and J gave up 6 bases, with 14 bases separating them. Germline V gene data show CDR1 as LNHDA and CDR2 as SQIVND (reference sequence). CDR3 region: CASSPDIGAEAFF. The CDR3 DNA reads TGTGCCAGTAGCCCCGATATAGGGGCTGAAGCTTTCTTT.

The CDR3, as DNA: TGTGCCAGCAGTTATGGGTCAGGGTTGAACACTGAAGCTTTCTTT. This sequence encodes CASSYGSGLNTEAFF. The chain recombines TRBV6-6 with TRBJ1-1, with D possibly matching TRBD1 (5 bases). V was cut by 3 bases and J by 0 bases, with 11 bases left in between. The CDR3 consists of 15 residues. Germline V gene data show CDR1 as MNHNY and CDR2 as SVGAGI (reference sequence).

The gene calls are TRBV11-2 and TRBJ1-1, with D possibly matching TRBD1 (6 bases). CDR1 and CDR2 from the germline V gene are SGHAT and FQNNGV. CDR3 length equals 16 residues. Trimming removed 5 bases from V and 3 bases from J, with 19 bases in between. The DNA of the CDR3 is TGTGCCAGCAGCCTCGACAGCAGGGGTATTGACACTGAAGCTTTCTTT. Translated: CASSLDSRGIDTEAFF. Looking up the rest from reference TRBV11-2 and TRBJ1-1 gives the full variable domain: EAGVAQSPRYKIIEKRQSVAFWCNPISGHATLYWYQQILGQGPKLLIQFQNNGVVDDSQLPKDRFSAERLKGVDSTLKIQPAKLEDSAVYLCASSLDSRGIDTEAFFGQGTRLTVV.